The next 28 T cell receptor beta chains were all read from a single sample in a study of blood T cell repertoires in COVID-19. Data came from immunoSEQ multiplex PCR; TCRdb stores just in-frame clones and leaves some out. The table shows about 190,000 clones, with approximately 79% occurring only once. Source material: peripheral blood. The receptors were sampled from a man aged 45 to 65 who had recovered from COVID-19.

The V call is TRBV27, the J call TRBJ2-2; D is ambiguous. The CDR3 runs to 12 residues. V was trimmed by 5 bases and J by 3 bases, leaving 4 bases between them. Germline V CDR1 and CDR2: MNHEY, SMNVEV (reference sequence). The CDR3 region has the DNA TGTGCCAGCAGTCCTTACACCGGGGAGCTGTTTTTT. Its protein product is CASSPYTGELFF.

This clone showed up just once. The gene calls are TRBV2 and TRBJ2-1; D is unresolved. Germline V CDR1 and CDR2: SNHLY, FYNNEI. This CDR3 contains 15 residues. Between the trimmed V and J ends, which lost 3 bases and 4 bases, there was a span of 13 bases. The CDR3 coding sequence is TGTGCCAGCAGTGAGTCCCCTAACCCTTACAATGAGCAGTTCTTC. Protein sequence: CASSESPNPYNEQFF.

The chain uses TRBV5-1 and TRBJ2-1; 9 bases agree with TRBD2. CDR1 SGHRS and CDR2 YFSETQ come from the germline V gene. The CDR3 is 17 residues long. J lost 1 base, V lost 4 bases, and 9 bases had no gene match. CDR3 coding DNA: TGCGCCAGCAGCCCGAGTCTTAGCGGGGGATCCTACAATGAGCAGTTCTTC. Translation gives CASSPSLSGGSYNEQFF.

The chain couples TRBV11-2 to TRBJ1-3; no clear D gene. The CDR3 has 15 residues. Germline V lookup: CDR1 SGHAT, CDR2 FQNNGV. The V gene lost 4 bases and the J gene lost 0 bases, with 10 bases spanning the gap. In nucleotides, the CDR3 is TGTGCCAGCAGCTACTCACCCGCCTCTGGAAACACCATATATTTT. Translated: CASSYSPASGNTIYF.

The rearrangement joins TRBV13 to TRBJ1-1, with D uncertain. Germline CDR1 is PRHDT and CDR2 is FYEKMQ (reference sequence). CDR3 size: 15 residues. The V gene lost 0 bases and the J gene lost 4 bases, with 12 bases spanning the gap. CDR3 nucleotides: TGTGCCAGCAGCTTAGGTCTGAGAGGGAGCACTGAAGCTTTCTTT. Protein product: CASSLGLRGSTEAFF.

V is TRBV29-1 and J is TRBJ2-7, with TRBD1 identical over 9 bases. From germline, CDR1 is SQVTM and CDR2 ANQGSEA. The CDR3 is 13 amino acids. Trimming at V came to 3 bases and at J to 2 bases, leaving 2 bases not matched to a gene. The CDR3 reads CSVDGDRAYEQYF. As DNA, the CDR3 is TGCAGCGTTGATGGGGACAGGGCCTACGAGCAGTACTTC.

In its sample, this clone ranks as medium-sized. This rearrangement joins TRBV28 to TRBJ2-7; the D is unclear. This CDR3 contains 13 residues. Trimming removed 6 bases at V and 12 bases at J, with 21 bases between. CDR1 MDHEN and CDR2 SYDVKM come from the germline V gene. In DNA, the CDR3 is TGTGCCAGCAGCCCAGTCGTGGGCCCAGATCGGTACTTC. Amino acids: CASSPVVGPDRYF.

A word on this clone: The junction does not match germline at one end; this may be a read error. J is TRBJ1-1 and V is TRBV7-9, with a weak D call TRBD1 (5 bases). This CDR3 contains 14 residues. Germline CDR1 is SEHNR and CDR2 is FQNEAQ (reference sequence). The CDR3 protein is CASSLGQPTSNSGF. In nucleotides, the CDR3 is TGTGCCAGCAGCTTAGGACAGCCCACAAGCAATTCAGGGTTT.

As DNA, the CDR3 is TGCGCCAGCAGCCGGGGACTAGCGGGAGACTCCTACGAGCAGTACTTC. Its protein product is CASSRGLAGDSYEQYF. The chain combines TRBV5-1 with TRBJ2-7; TRBD2 matches 14 bases. In germline, CDR1 is SGHRS, CDR2 YFSETQ. The CDR3 totals 16 residues. J lost 0 bases, V lost 4 bases, and 3 bases had no gene match.

The rearrangement uses TRBV6-5 and TRBJ1-5, with TRBD1 matching over 7 bases. With 7 bases clipped from V and 5 bases from J, the junction kept 8 bases outside the gene matches. This CDR3 contains 14 residues. The germline V gene has CDR1 MNHEY and CDR2 SVGAGI. The CDR3 protein is CASNPTGVYQPQHF. DNA for the CDR3: TGTGCCAGCAATCCCACAGGGGTCTATCAGCCCCAGCATTTT.

In regard to this clone: A much larger clone lies one base from this, so it may be a read error. The CDR3 loop reads CASSTRAGELFF. CDR3 sequence (DNA): TGTGCCAGCAGCACCCGGGCCGGGGAGCTGTTTTTT. The rearrangement uses TRBV7-3 and TRBJ2-2; no clear D gene. This CDR3 is built from 12 residues. V dropped 5 bases and J dropped 6 bases, with 7 bases sitting between them. Germline CDR1 SGHTA, CDR2 FQGTGA.

This sequence joins TRBV7-2 and TRBJ1-2, with D hard to call. Trimming left V 0 bases short and J 6 bases short, with 11 bases between. There are 14 residues in the CDR3. Looked up from germline, CDR1 is SGHTA and CDR2 is FQGNSA. The CDR3 spells CASSLAADRDGYTF. The DNA of the CDR3 is TGTGCCAGCAGCTTAGCGGCAGACCGGGATGGCTACACCTTC.

This chain connects TRBV18 to TRBJ2-7; 7 bases are a match to TRBD1. Germline trimming cut 3 bases from V and 3 bases from J; bases unmatched to any gene: 5. The CDR3 is 14 amino acids. CDR1 is KGHSH, CDR2 LQKENI, per germline. The DNA for the CDR3 is TGTGCCAGCTCACCGGGACAGAAGGGCTACGAGCAGTACTTC. This gives the protein CASSPGQKGYEQYF.

This clone was counted at least ten times. The rearrangement joins TRBV4-3 to TRBJ1-4; D not resolved. The V end was cut by 0 bases, the J end by 7 bases, with 9 bases between. Germline-derived CDR1 and CDR2 are LGHNA and YSLEER. This CDR3 contains 14 residues. The DNA for the CDR3 is TGCGCCAGCAGCCAAGATTTGGAGAGTGAAAAACTGTTTTTT. Translation: CASSQDLESEKLFF.

The sample holds a few counts of this clone. The chain recombines TRBV4-3 with TRBJ1-1; D is unresolved. The ends were cut back, 0 bases at V and 1 base at J, with 15 bases in the middle. CDR3 length: 17 amino acids. Germline values: CDR1 LGHNA, CDR2 YSLEER. DNA for the CDR3: TGCGCCAGCAGCCAAGAATACAGTCCTCAGAAGAACACTGAAGCTTTCTTT. Protein product: CASSQEYSPQKNTEAFF.

In DNA, the CDR3 is TGCGCCAGCAGCTTTACAGACAGGGGGAATTCGGATGGCTACACCTTC. This gives the protein CASSFTDRGNSDGYTF. The rearrangement joins TRBV5-1 to TRBJ1-2, with TRBD1 matching over 9 bases. The V and J ends lost 2 bases and 6 bases, in that order; junction bases with no gene match: 11. Per the germline V gene, CDR1 is SGHRS and CDR2 is YFSETQ. The length of the CDR3 is 16 residues.

The J gene is TRBJ2-3, the V gene TRBV10-2; D remains ambiguous. This CDR3 region has 12 residues. Trimming shortened V by 3 bases and J by 3 bases, and 4 bases separated the two germline ends. The germline V gene encodes CDR1 WSHSY and CDR2 SAAADI. CDR3 in amino acids: CASSDPTDTQYF. CDR3 sequence (DNA): TGCGCCAGCAGTGACCCAACAGATACGCAGTATTTT.

This rearrangement joins TRBV11-3 to TRBJ2-7, with 11 positions matching TRBD1. Trimming cost V 3 bases and J 1 base; bases outside gene matches: 14. In germline, CDR1 is SGHNT, CDR2 YENEEA. The CDR3 totals 19 residues. The chain's CDR3 is CASSFIPTRRDRGSYEQYF. CDR3 DNA: TGTGCCAGCAGCTTTATTCCAACGCGCCGGGACAGGGGGTCCTACGAGCAGTACTTC.

The V gene is TRBV24-1, the J gene TRBJ2-1, with 8 positions matching TRBD1. Germline V gene data show CDR1 as KGHDR and CDR2 as SFDVKD. This CDR3 is 17 amino acids long. The V and J ends lost 5 bases and 6 bases, in that order; junction bases with no gene match: 14. The CDR3 nucleotides read TGTGCCACCAGTGCCCTACCGGGACAGGTGGTCTCCAATGAGCAGTTCTTC. Its protein product is CATSALPGQVVSNEQFF.

This chain joins TRBV6-1 and TRBJ2-2; D is unresolved. Germline CDR1 is MNHNS and CDR2 is SASEGT. V lost 2 bases and J 6 bases, leaving 4 bases between the germline ends. The CDR3 is 12 amino acids. The CDR3 loop reads CASSEWPGELFF. The CDR3 region has the DNA TGTGCCAGCAGTGAATGGCCCGGGGAGCTGTTTTTT.

The chain links TRBV5-1 to TRBJ2-1, with 9 bases matching TRBD1. With V trimmed by 4 bases and J by 16 bases, 9 bases remained unmatched. Germline V gene lookup returns CDR1 SGHRS and CDR2 YFSETQ. This CDR3 comprises 12 residues. The CDR3 here is CASSNPDRGSFF. CDR3 in DNA: TGCGCCAGCAGCAATCCGGACAGGGGAAGTTTCTTC.

The gene calls are TRBV27 and TRBJ2-6; D is uncertain. The CDR3 length is 14 residues. Trimming pared 4 bases from V and 4 bases from J, leaving 8 bases between. From germline, CDR1 is MNHEY and CDR2 SMNVEV (reference sequence). CDR3 sequence (DNA): TGTGCCAGCAGTTCCCAGTACGGGGCCAACGTCCTGACTTTC. Residues: CASSSQYGANVLTF.

CDR3 region: CASSLEGGTSGSLGYNEQFF. DNA for the CDR3: TGTGCCAGCAGCTTAGAAGGGGGTACTAGCGGGAGTCTTGGGTACAATGAGCAGTTCTTC. This chain links TRBV7-3 with TRBJ2-1; 11 nucleotides line up with TRBD2. This CDR3 has 20 residues. Germline-derived CDR1 and CDR2 are SGHTA and FQGTGA. V shed 2 bases, J shed 4 bases, and the junction held 16 bases outside the gene matches.

The rearrangement joins TRBV11-2 to TRBJ1-2, with 11 bases aligning to TRBD1. V trimming: 1 base; J trimming: 0 bases; junction bases outside the gene matches: 10. This CDR3 contains 19 residues. Germline V gene sequence: CDR1 SGHAT, CDR2 FQNNGV. The CDR3 protein is CASSLAFRDRGRANYGYTF. CDR3 in DNA: TGTGCCAGCAGCTTAGCTTTTCGGGACAGGGGGAGAGCTAACTATGGCTACACCTTC.

The chain joins TRBV5-1 to TRBJ2-1; TRBD2 might be the D (6 bases). V was trimmed by 4 bases and J by 0 bases, leaving 14 bases between them. This CDR3 is built from 16 residues. The germline V gene has CDR1 SGHRS and CDR2 YFSETQ. The DNA of the CDR3 is TGCGCCAGCAGCGCGGGACTCATGAGCTCCTACAATGAGCAGTTCTTC. It codes for CASSAGLMSSYNEQFF.

The V and J genes are TRBV7-8 and TRBJ1-1; unclear D gene. Germline lookup yields CDR1 SGHVS and CDR2 FQNEAQ. CDR3 length: 13 amino acids. The germline V and J ends were trimmed by 4 bases and 7 bases, with 13 bases remaining between them. CDR3 coding DNA: TGTGCCAGCAGCTATGGCACCCTTAATGAAGCTTTCTTT. Its translation is CASSYGTLNEAFF.

The chain uses TRBV28 and TRBJ1-4; TRBD1 is a possible D gene (6 bases). In germline, CDR1 is MDHEN, CDR2 SYDVKM. The CDR3 consists of 14 residues. Trimming cost V 2 bases and J 10 bases, with 14 bases left between them. The CDR3 spells CASSLDTQGVKLFF. As DNA, the CDR3 is TGTGCCAGCAGTTTAGACACACAGGGAGTAAAACTGTTTTTT.

V usage is TRBV19 and J usage is TRBJ2-7, with D perhaps TRBD2 (6 bases). Germline values: CDR1 LNHDA, CDR2 SQIVND (reference sequence). V gave up 6 bases and J gave up 2 bases, with 14 bases separating them. This CDR3 is built from 14 residues. CDR3 sequence: CASREGSRTYEQYF. The CDR3 coding sequence is TGTGCCAGTAGGGAGGGGTCTAGGACCTACGAGCAGTACTTC. Based on the CDR3 plus reference TRBV19 and TRBJ2-7, the full variable domain is DGGITQSPKYLFRKEGQNVTLSCEQNLNHDAMYWYRQDPGQGLRLIYYSQIVNDFQKGDIAEGYSVSREKKESFPLTVTSAQKNPTAFYLCASREGSRTYEQYFGPGTRLTVT.